These T cell receptor beta chains were read from a single sample in a study of cytomegalovirus exposure and HLA in healthy donors. Generated by immunoSEQ multiplex PCR, the TCRdb table keeps only in-frame clones and is missing some. The sample has around 130,000 clones; over 75% are singletons. Sequencing was carried out using PBMCs. These receptors all come from a man between 25 and 39 years old in good health and CMV-seronegative. The CDR3 runs from the conserved cysteine through the conserved F or W.

CDR3 length: 17; J gene: TRBJ1-1; V gene: TRBV15; CDR3 protein: CATSSGLSQQGWTEAFF
CDR3 length: 15; J gene: TRBJ1-2; V gene: TRBV18; CDR3 protein: CASSRSRQGTDGYTF
CDR3 length: 14; J gene: TRBJ1-4; V gene: TRBV27; CDR3 protein: CASKRTASNEKLFF
CDR3 length: 13; J gene: TRBJ1-2; V gene: TRBV19; CDR3 protein: CASSIQGPYGYTF
CDR3 length: 14; J gene: TRBJ2-5; V gene: TRBV4-3; CDR3 protein: CASSQDRLFGAQYF
CDR3 length: 15; J gene: TRBJ2-1; V gene: TRBV5-1; CDR3 protein: CASSSRTGSDNEQFF
CDR3 length: 11; J gene: TRBJ1-2; V gene: TRBV27; CDR3 protein: CASGQYNGYTF
CDR3 length: 15; J gene: TRBJ1-5; V gene: TRBV7-9; CDR3 protein: CASSPTSAGNQPQHF
CDR3 length: 13; J gene: TRBJ2-5; V gene: TRBV5-4; CDR3 protein: CASSLVPLGGEYF
CDR3 length: 16; J gene: TRBJ1-4; V gene: TRBV7-9; CDR3 protein: CASSQTRDRGPEKLFF
CDR3 length: 12; J gene: TRBJ1-1; V gene: TRBV6-1; CDR3 protein: CASSRSGTEAFF
CDR3 length: 16; J gene: TRBJ2-3; V gene: TRBV5-1; CDR3 protein: CASSLVGRDTTDTQYF
CDR3 length: 17; J gene: TRBJ1-1; V gene: TRBV10-2; CDR3 protein: CASSGTSRDRADTEAFF
CDR3 length: 14; J gene: TRBJ2-4; V gene: TRBV19; CDR3 protein: CASSIDLRGNIQYF
CDR3 length: 15; J gene: TRBJ2-3; V gene: TRBV10-1; CDR3 protein: CASSSGTRFTDTQYF
CDR3 length: 13; J gene: TRBJ2-7; V gene: TRBV5-1; CDR3 protein: CASSRGGEYEQYF
CDR3 length: 15; J gene: TRBJ2-7; V gene: TRBV9; CDR3 protein: CASSVGGQESYEQYF
CDR3 length: 14; J gene: TRBJ2-5; V gene: TRBV13; CDR3 protein: CASSLGGPQETQYF
CDR3 length: 14; J gene: TRBJ2-5; V gene: TRBV2; CDR3 protein: CASSGQGRAETQYF
CDR3 length: 14; J gene: TRBJ1-3; V gene: TRBV28; CDR3 protein: CASSITGSGNTIYF
CDR3 length: 16; J gene: TRBJ2-7; V gene: TRBV18; CDR3 protein: CASSHTGQGGSYEQYF
CDR3 length: 14; J gene: TRBJ1-3; V gene: TRBV6-5; CDR3 protein: CASSRGTSGNTIYF
CDR3 length: 16; J gene: TRBJ2-2; V gene: TRBV5-5; CDR3 protein: CASSLEGTGVTGELFF
CDR3 length: 12; J gene: TRBJ2-2; V gene: TRBV5-5; CDR3 protein: CASSTNTGELFF
CDR3 length: 13; J gene: TRBJ2-7; V gene: TRBV5-1; CDR3 protein: CASRRGLPYEQYF
CDR3 length: 13; J gene: TRBJ2-1; V gene: TRBV11-2; CDR3 protein: CASKNPSTNEQFF